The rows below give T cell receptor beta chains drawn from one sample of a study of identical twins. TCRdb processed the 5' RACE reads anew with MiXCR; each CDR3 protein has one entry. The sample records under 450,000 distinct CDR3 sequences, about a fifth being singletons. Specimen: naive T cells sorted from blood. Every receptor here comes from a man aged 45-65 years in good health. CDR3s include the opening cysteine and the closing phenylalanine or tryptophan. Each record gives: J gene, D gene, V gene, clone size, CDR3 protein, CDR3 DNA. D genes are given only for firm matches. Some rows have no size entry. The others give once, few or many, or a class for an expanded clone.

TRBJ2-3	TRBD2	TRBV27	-	CASSLGLAGGGDTQYF	TGTGCCAGCAGTTTAGGACTAGCGGGAGGGGGAGATACGCAGTATTTT
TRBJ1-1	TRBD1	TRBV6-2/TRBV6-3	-	CASSLRGLGNTEAFF	TGTGCCAGCAGTCTAAGGGGGCTCGGGAACACTGAAGCTTTCTTT
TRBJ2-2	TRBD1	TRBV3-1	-	CASSLVSGTGSGELFF	TGTGCCAGCAGCCTAGTCTCCGGGACAGGGTCCGGGGAGCTGTTTTTT
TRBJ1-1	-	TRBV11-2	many	CASSLLTLGTEAFF	TGTGCCAGCAGCTTACTCACCCTGGGGACTGAAGCTTTCTTT
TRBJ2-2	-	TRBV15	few	CATSPTADPSTGELFF	TGTGCCACCAGCCCCACTGCGGATCCGAGCACCGGGGAGCTGTTTTTT
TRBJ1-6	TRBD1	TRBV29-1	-	CSVRDSDNSPLHF	TGCAGCGTTCGGGACAGCGATAATTCACCCCTCCACTTT
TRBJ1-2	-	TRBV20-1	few	CSASGDRQVDGYTF	TGCAGTGCTAGCGGGGATCGACAGGTGGATGGCTACACCTTC
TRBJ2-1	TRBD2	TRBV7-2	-	CASSLMASGNNEQFF	TGTGCCAGCAGCTTAATGGCTAGCGGAAACAATGAGCAGTTCTTC
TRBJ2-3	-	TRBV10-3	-	CAISESDSRRITDTQYF	TGTGCCATCAGTGAGTCTGACTCGCGGAGGATCACAGATACGCAGTATTTT
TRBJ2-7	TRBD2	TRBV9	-	CASSVQDSGATYEQYF	TGTGCCAGCAGCGTACAAGATAGCGGGGCAACCTACGAGCAGTACTTC
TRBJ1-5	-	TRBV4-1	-	CASSQAQVSNQPQHF	TGCGCCAGCAGCCAAGCCCAGGTGAGCAATCAGCCCCAGCATTTT
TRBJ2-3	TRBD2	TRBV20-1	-	CSARVGTSGSPDTQYF	TGCAGTGCTAGAGTAGGGACTAGCGGGAGCCCAGATACGCAGTATTTT
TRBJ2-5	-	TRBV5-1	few	CASRESQETQYF	TGCGCCAGCCGAGAATCCCAAGAGACCCAGTACTTC
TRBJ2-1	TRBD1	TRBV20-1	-	CSARISGTGTYNEQFF	TGCAGTGCTAGAATATCGGGGACAGGGACCTACAATGAGCAGTTCTTC
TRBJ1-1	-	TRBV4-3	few	CASSHQVVNTEAFF	TGCGCCAGCAGCCATCAAGTCGTGAACACTGAAGCTTTCTTT
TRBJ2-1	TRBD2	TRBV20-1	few	CSASRGSPNEQFF	TGCAGTGCTTCCCGCGGGAGTCCCAATGAGCAGTTCTTC
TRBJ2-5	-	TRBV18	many	CASSPYQETQYF	TGTGCCAGCTCGCCTTACCAAGAGACCCAGTACTTC
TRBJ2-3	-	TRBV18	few	CASSPHPGRDTDTQYF	TGTGCCAGCTCACCACATCCGGGACGGGACACAGATACGCAGTATTTT
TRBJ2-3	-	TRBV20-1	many	CSARDAGLVTDTQYF	TGCAGTGCTAGAGATGCGGGTTTGGTCACAGATACGCAGTATTTT
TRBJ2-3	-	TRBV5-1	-	CASSSGNSAHTQYF	TGCGCCAGCAGCTCCGGGAATAGTGCACATACGCAGTATTTT
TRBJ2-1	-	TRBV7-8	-	CASSFAQPSSYNEQFF	TGTGCCAGCAGCTTCGCCCAGCCGAGCTCCTACAATGAGCAGTTCTTC
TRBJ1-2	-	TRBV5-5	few	CASSWEGLSYYGYTF	TGTGCCAGCAGCTGGGAGGGCCTTTCTTACTATGGCTACACCTTC
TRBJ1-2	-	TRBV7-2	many	CASSPDREGNGYTF	TGTGCCAGCAGCCCGGATCGGGAGGGAAATGGCTACACCTTC
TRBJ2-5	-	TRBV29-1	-	CSVDGQQETQYF	TGCAGCGTTGACGGACAGCAAGAGACCCAGTACTTC
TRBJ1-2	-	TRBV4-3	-	CASSQHQGLDYGYTF	TGCGCCAGCAGCCAACATCAGGGGCTGGACTATGGCTACACCTTC
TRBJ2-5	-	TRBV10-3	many	CAISESIGLTQETQYF	TGTGCCATCAGTGAGTCGATTGGTCTCACACAAGAGACCCAGTACTTC
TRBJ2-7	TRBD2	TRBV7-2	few	CASSLVSGGDRYEQYF	TGTGCCAGCAGCTTAGTTAGCGGGGGGGACCGGTACGAGCAGTACTTC
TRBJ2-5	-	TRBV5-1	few	CASSLSSLQETQYF	TGCGCCAGCAGCCTGTCTTCACTTCAAGAGACCCAGTACTTC
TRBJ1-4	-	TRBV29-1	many	CSVELRGGEKLFF	TGCAGCGTTGAGCTGCGGGGTGGGGAAAAACTGTTTTTT
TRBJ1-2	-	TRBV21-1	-	CASSKRSANYGYTF	TGTGCCAGCAGCAAAAGATCTGCGAACTATGGCTACACCTTC
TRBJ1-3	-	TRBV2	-	CASSPGTRGNTIYF	TGTGCCAGCTCCCCTGGGACAAGAGGAAACACCATATATTTT
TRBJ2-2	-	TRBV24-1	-	CATKRGAGTGELFF	TGTGCCACCAAGAGGGGGGCTGGGACCGGGGAGCTGTTTTTT
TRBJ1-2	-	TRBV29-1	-	CSVLGQRPEARRANYGYTF	TGCAGCGTTTTGGGCCAAAGGCCGGAAGCAAGAAGAGCTAACTATGGCTACACCTTC
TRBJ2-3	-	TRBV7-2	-	CASSSRGGGTDTQFF	TGTGCCAGCAGCTCTAGGGGGGGAGGGACAGATACGCAGTTTTTT
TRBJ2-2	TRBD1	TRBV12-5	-	CASGLYGTGNTGELFF	TGTGCTAGTGGTTTGTACGGGACAGGGAACACCGGGGAGCTGTTTTTT
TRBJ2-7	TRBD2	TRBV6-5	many	CASSYGLLAGGPSSYEQYF	TGTGCCAGCAGTTACGGGTTACTAGCGGGAGGGCCTAGCTCCTACGAGCAGTACTTC
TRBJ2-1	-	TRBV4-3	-	CASSQDSWRVTSYNEQFF	TGCGCCAGCAGCCAAGATTCTTGGAGAGTCACCTCCTACAATGAGCAGTTCTTC
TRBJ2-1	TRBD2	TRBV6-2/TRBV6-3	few	CASSDRGGAYNEQFF	TGTGCCAGCAGCGATCGGGGGGGAGCCTACAATGAGCAGTTCTTC
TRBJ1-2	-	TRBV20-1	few	CSASRAGSGGYTF	TGCAGTGCTAGTCGGGCAGGGAGTGGTGGCTACACCTTC
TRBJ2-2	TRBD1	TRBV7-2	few	CASSLGTGGRGELFF	TGTGCCAGCAGCCTAGGGACAGGGGGACGCGGGGAGCTGTTTTTT
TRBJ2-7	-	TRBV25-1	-	CASSAGHDYEQYF	TGTGCCAGCAGTGCGGGACATGATTACGAGCAGTACTTC
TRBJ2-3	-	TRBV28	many	CASSLDFRTQYF	TGTGCCAGCAGCCTCGACTTCCGTACGCAGTATTTT
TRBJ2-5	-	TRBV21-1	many	CASGILGKGGETQYF	TGTGCCAGCGGGATACTCGGAAAGGGGGGAGAGACCCAGTACTTC
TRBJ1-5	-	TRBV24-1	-	CATSDPQGSIQGSQPQHF	TGTGCCACCAGTGACCCCCAAGGTTCTATACAGGGCAGCCAGCCCCAGCATTTT
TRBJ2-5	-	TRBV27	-	CASSLAMGPQYF	TGTGCCAGCAGTTTAGCGATGGGCCCTCAGTACTTC
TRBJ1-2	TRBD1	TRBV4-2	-	CASSQDNTGGLYGYTF	TGTGCCAGCAGCCAAGATAACACAGGGGGCCTGTATGGCTACACCTTC
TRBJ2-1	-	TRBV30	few	CAWLGSSYNEQFF	TGTGCCTGGTTAGGAAGTTCCTACAATGAGCAGTTCTTC
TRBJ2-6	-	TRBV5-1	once	CASSSAGAAGANVLTF	TGCGCCAGCAGCTCGGCAGGAGCCGCTGGGGCCAACGTCCTGACTTTC
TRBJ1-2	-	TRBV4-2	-	CASSQDLVRVGGYTF	TGTGCCAGCAGCCAAGATCTGGTCAGGGTAGGAGGCTACACCTTC
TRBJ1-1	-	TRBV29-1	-	CSVERQANTEAFF	TGCAGCGTTGAGCGTCAGGCGAACACTGAAGCTTTCTTT
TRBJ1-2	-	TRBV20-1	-	CSARASWGYGYTF	TGCAGTGCCCGGGCCTCCTGGGGCTATGGCTACACCTTC
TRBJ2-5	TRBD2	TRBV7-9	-	CASSPGTSEETQYF	TGTGCCAGCAGCCCCGGGACTAGCGAAGAGACCCAGTACTTC
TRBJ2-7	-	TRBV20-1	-	CSADGTAGTGGIYEQYF	TGCAGTGCCGACGGGACAGCCGGGACGGGGGGCATATACGAGCAGTACTTC
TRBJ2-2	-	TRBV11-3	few	CASSFSGYANTGELFF	TGTGCCAGCAGCTTTAGTGGGTACGCGAACACCGGGGAGCTGTTTTTT
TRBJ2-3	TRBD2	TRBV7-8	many	CASSLAAGGPTDTQYF	TGTGCCAGCAGCTTAGCGGCGGGAGGGCCAACAGATACGCAGTATTTT
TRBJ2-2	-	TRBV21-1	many	CASSRNRVPRRTPGSCFF	-
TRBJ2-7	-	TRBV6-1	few	CASRTTETYEQYF	TGTGCCAGCAGGACGACGGAAACCTACGAGCAGTACTTC
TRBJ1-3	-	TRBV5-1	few	CASSEGSFIYF	TGCGCCAGCAGCGAGGGTTCGTTCATATATTTT
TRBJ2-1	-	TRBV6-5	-	CASRYRLSSSYNEQFF	TGTGCCAGCAGGTACCGGTTGTCCAGCTCCTACAATGAGCAGTTCTTC
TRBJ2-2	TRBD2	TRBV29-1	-	CSVPSGNTGELFF	TGCAGCGTTCCTAGCGGAAACACCGGGGAGCTGTTTTTT